The T cell receptor (beta chain) described here comes from a study of blood T cell repertoires in COVID-19. Study-level background: In each case, the material was cDNA or gDNA derived from T cells, B-cell-depleted T cells, or PBMCs.

How the authors handled the data: It was from reference gene primer amplification that nucleated cell counts were estimated. TCRdb's table, derived via immunoSEQ multiplex PCR, lists solely in-frame clones and lacks some. D and trimming come from the DNA, and the V and J calls and clone size come from that table. Here the sample spans some 240,000 clones, nearly 90% being singletons. The CDR3 is 15 residues long. Germline assignment: CDR1 MNHNS and CDR2 SASEGT. Trimming took off 2 bases at V and 1 base at J, with 9 bases between the two ends. The genes are TRBV6-1 and TRBJ1-5; D is unresolved. This receptor was obtained from a woman in her thirties or forties who had recovered from COVID-19. The sequencing input was peripheral blood. CDR3 DNA: TGTGCCAGCAGTGAATACCCAAGCAGCAATCAGCCCCAGCATTTT. It is translated as CASSEYPSSNQPQHF.